This T cell receptor (beta chain) was identified during a study of CD8+ T cells in alopecia areata. For the study at large: Oral tofacitinib (5 to 10 mg twice daily) was administered to treated patients. General observations from the study: Patients shared TCRs less clearly than mice did, possibly owing to HLA.

This clone was detected a few times. The target antigen is unknown. Germline V gene sequence: CDR1 SQVTM, CDR2 ANQGSEA. The CDR3 contains 12 residues. V lost 4 bases, J lost 0 bases, and 7 bases lay in between. Extraction of RNA preceded its reverse transcription into cDNA, which served as the sequencing template. Generated by immunoSEQ multiplex PCR, the TCRdb table keeps only in-frame clones and is missing some. The sample has some 170,000 clones, less than 75% seen once. The sample was CD8+ T cells sorted from blood, taken at week 0. The sequence was collected from a human donor with alopecia areata. V and J are TRBV29-1 and TRBJ2-7, with a possible D match to TRBD2 (6 bases). CDR3 DNA sequence: TGCAGCGTTGGGCGGGACTCCTACGAGCAGTACTTC. As protein: CSVGRDSYEQYF.